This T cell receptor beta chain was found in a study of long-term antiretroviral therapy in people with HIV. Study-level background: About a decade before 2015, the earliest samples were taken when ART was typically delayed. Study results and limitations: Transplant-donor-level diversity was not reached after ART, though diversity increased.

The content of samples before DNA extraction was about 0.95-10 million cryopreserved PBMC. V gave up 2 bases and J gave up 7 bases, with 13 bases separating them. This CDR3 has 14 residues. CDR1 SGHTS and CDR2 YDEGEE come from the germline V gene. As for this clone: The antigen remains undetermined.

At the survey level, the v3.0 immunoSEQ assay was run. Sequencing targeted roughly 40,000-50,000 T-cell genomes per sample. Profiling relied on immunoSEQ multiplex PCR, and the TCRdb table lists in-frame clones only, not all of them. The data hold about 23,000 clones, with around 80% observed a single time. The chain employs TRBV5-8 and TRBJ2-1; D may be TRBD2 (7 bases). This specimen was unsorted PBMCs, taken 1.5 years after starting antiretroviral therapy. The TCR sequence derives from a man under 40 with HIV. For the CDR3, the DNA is TGTGCCAGCAGCTTAAACGGGGGGCAGAATGAGCAGTTCTTC. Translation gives CASSLNGGQNEQFF.